This is a list of T cell receptor beta chains from one sample in a study of blood T cell repertoires in COVID-19. Here immunoSEQ multiplex PCR was the method, and the copy in TCRdb shows in-frame clones only, minus some. Counted here are more than 100,000 clones, around 85% occurring once; the ten biggest clones make up about a sixth. Sequences were obtained from peripheral blood. These receptors were taken from a woman of 80 years or more with acute or convalescent COVID-19. CDR3s leave out the opening cysteine and the closing phenylalanine or tryptophan.

v_call	j_call	cdr3_aa
TRBV10-3	TRBJ2-4	AITEGGAKNIQY
TRBV9	TRBJ2-7	ASSPGTGGRDEQY
TRBV29-1	TRBJ2-5	SVEPAGGETQY
TRBV5-1	TRBJ2-1	ASSFPIGGVSGSHNEQF
TRBV7-2	TRBJ1-2	ASSPAQSDRGSNYGYT
TRBV19	TRBJ1-2	ASSMRDRDRGYT
TRBV7-9	TRBJ2-1	ASRGVGWRNEQF
TRBV14	TRBJ1-1	ASSQYGQALTEAF
TRBV7-2	TRBJ1-3	ASSLIRLRGSSGNTIY
TRBV2	TRBJ2-7	ASSDNRAQVGEQY
TRBV7-2	TRBJ2-2	ASSLRWDKNTGELF
TRBV2	TRBJ1-1	ASTRRLLDTEAF
TRBV6-5	TRBJ1-1	ASSYSDRGRSEAF
TRBV19	TRBJ2-1	ASSIGGLAGDNEQF
TRBV6-6	TRBJ2-2	ASNHGGDTGELF
TRBV19	TRBJ2-3	ASSIRRGSADTQY
TRBV24-1	TRBJ2-1	ATSDPLAGYNEQF
TRBV19	TRBJ2-7	ASSRDRGINYEQY
TRBV7-2	TRBJ2-1	ASSLWAREAYNEQF
TRBV6-2/TRBV6-3	TRBJ2-1	ASSQTSGGYNEQF
TRBV5-1	TRBJ1-4	ASSLEGESEKLF
TRBV2	TRBJ2-4	ASSERVAGGRRNIQY
TRBV11-3	TRBJ2-3	ASSQGTSGRQDTQY
TRBV9	TRBJ2-3	ASSVPGTGGPSTDTQY
TRBV18	TRBJ1-2	ASSADPQGGGYT
TRBV11-2	TRBJ1-3	ASTPSDRGNTIY
TRBV18	TRBJ1-2	ASSRVREGNGYT
TRBV7-9	TRBJ2-3	ASSLPIIRDSGLTDTQY
TRBV7-7	TRBJ2-1	ASSLAAGAAYNEQF
TRBV3-1/TRBV3-2	TRBJ2-7	ASSRGTTGDYEQY
TRBV25-1	TRBJ2-7	ASSRGYEQY
TRBV19	TRBJ2-2	ASSPSRRGANTGELF
TRBV6-5	TRBJ2-1	ASSGGGMINEQF
TRBV6-6	TRBJ1-2	ASEDRAYGYT
TRBV7-9	TRBJ1-1	ASSLVGGRRNTEAF
TRBV19	TRBJ1-1	ASRKTGITEAF
TRBV25-1	TRBJ1-4	ASSQERVFEEKLF
TRBV12-3/TRBV12-4	TRBJ2-7	ASSRQGIEQY
TRBV24-1	TRBJ2-1	ATSDRTSGSRHEQF
TRBV24-1	TRBJ1-6	ATSVLTDPLDSPLH
TRBV5-6	TRBJ1-4	ASSFADRNNEKLF
TRBV12-3/TRBV12-4	TRBJ1-1	ASSQDTYTEAF
TRBV2	TRBJ1-2	ASSETLDGSDGYT
TRBV7-2	TRBJ2-1	ASTLVAGDYNEQF
TRBV19	TRBJ2-5	ASSTGGRGETQY
TRBV19	TRBJ1-5	ASSTRGDGNQPQH
TRBV4-3	TRBJ1-4	ASSQAGNTNEKLF
TRBV9	TRBJ1-1	ASSGQGNTEAF
TRBV4-3	TRBJ1-2	ASSQEVGLLGYGYT
TRBV19	TRBJ2-7	ASSIRAGSYEQY
TRBV3-1/TRBV3-2	TRBJ1-2	ASSPQGHYGYT
TRBV11-3	TRBJ2-5	ASSLGATPQWAQY
TRBV5-1	TRBJ2-2	ASSLEGGRTGELF
TRBV6-5	TRBJ1-1	ASSYSRDEAF